This T cell receptor (beta chain) was profiled in a study of vaccination effects on CD4 cells after COVID-19. The overall study: Peptides at about 9.9 ug/ml and IL-2 at around 9.3 IU/ml were added to around 2 million PBMC per well.

About this clone itself: Its antigen is currently unknown.

Germline V lookup: CDR1 SGHNT, CDR2 YYREEE (reference sequence). The CDR3 is made up of 15 amino acids. The germline V and J ends were trimmed by 4 bases and 0 bases, with 11 bases remaining between them. The method was immunoSEQ multiplex PCR; TCRdb's version includes in-frame clones alone and lacks a portion of them. The sample carries more than 60,000 clones, 70% to 85% recorded once. Cultured cells yielded isolated CD4+ T cells after more than nine days. Either the mRNA-1273 or the BNT162b2 vaccine was given to participants as two doses. Testing of the vaccine recipients showed negative nucleocapsid antibodies and no prior SARS-CoV-2 infection.

The chain employs TRBV5-4 and TRBJ2-1; D gene unclear. This clonotype was sampled from a human donor who received a COVID-19 vaccine. The sequencing used CD4+ T cells from PBMCs cultured without peptide, collected after COVID-19 vaccination. The CDR3 sequence: CASSDSSRSYNEQFF. The CDR3 nucleotides read TGTGCCAGCAGCGACTCCTCTCGCTCCTACAATGAGCAGTTCTTC.